The 21 T cell receptor beta chains reported below all come from one sample, sequenced in a study of cytomegalovirus exposure and HLA in healthy donors. Researchers ran the PCR with 60 Vbeta and 13 Jbeta primers. Method: immunoSEQ multiplex PCR; TCRdb's copy keeps in-frame clones and lacks some. The sample has some 120,000 clones, approximately 77% seen once; the top ten hold roughly 1.8%. The sample taken for sequencing was PBMCs. Receptor source: a man aged 18 to 29 in good health and CMV-seronegative.

This clone turned up a few times. The chain has TRBV7-8 and TRBJ2-3; no clear D. The CDR3 consists of 16 residues. Trimming stripped 2 bases from V and 0 bases from J, with 12 bases between. Germline lookup yields CDR1 SGHVS and CDR2 FQNEAQ. The CDR3: CASSLIAASSTDTQYF. The CDR3 DNA sequence: TGTGCCAGCAGCTTAATAGCCGCGTCCAGCACAGATACGCAGTATTTT.

This chain connects TRBV7-9 to TRBJ2-7; 9 nucleotides align to TRBD1. This CDR3 region has 15 residues. Germline lookup yields CDR1 SEHNR and CDR2 FQNEAQ (reference sequence). V trimming: 6 bases; J trimming: 6 bases; junction bases outside the gene matches: 12. CDR3 nucleotide sequence: TGTGCCAGCAGTTCTACCGGGACAGGGATCGGCGAGCAGTACTTC. This sequence encodes CASSSTGTGIGEQYF.

The chain is built from TRBV6-5 and TRBJ1-1, with D possibly TRBD1 on 5 matching bases. Looked up from germline, CDR1 is MNHEY and CDR2 is SVGAGI. Deletions cut 2 bases from V and 12 bases from J, with 16 bases between. The CDR3 has 13 residues. The CDR3 protein is CASSYPTGGETFF. Written as DNA, the CDR3 is TGTGCCAGCAGTTACCCAACAGGTGGGGAAACTTTCTTT.

The chain recombines TRBV21-1 with TRBJ1-3. TRBV21-1 is a known pseudogene. The CDR3 contains 16 residues. The CDR3 sequence is CASSPTGEISGNTIYF. The CDR3 DNA reads as TGTGCCAGCAGCCCCACGGGGGAAATCTCTGGAAACACCATATATTTT.

The chain employs TRBV7-8 and TRBJ2-7, with a tentative D call TRBD2 (7 bases). The V end lost 4 bases, the J end lost 6 bases, and 13 bases lay between the germline ends. This CDR3 has 13 amino acids. CDR1 SGHVS and CDR2 FQNEAQ come from the germline V gene. The CDR3 here is CASSSWGGAEQYF. The CDR3 coding sequence is TGTGCCAGCAGCTCGTGGGGGGGGGCCGAGCAGTACTTC.

The CDR3 DNA is TGTGCCAGTAGCTTCCTGGGGCCGGTCTCCTATGAGCAGTTCTTC. Protein sequence: CASSFLGPVSYEQFF. The V and J genes are TRBV19 and TRBJ2-1; TRBD1 might be the D (5 bases). CDR3 length: 15 amino acids. Trimming removed 6 bases from V and 8 bases from J, with 20 bases in between. Germline-derived CDR1 and CDR2 are LNHDA and SQIVND (reference sequence).

The chain employs TRBV5-1 and TRBJ2-5, with a tentative D call TRBD2 (5 bases). The J call may be wrong; the DNA end is better matched by TRBJ2-7. The CDR3 extends over 14 amino acids. Germline CDR1 and CDR2: SGHRS and YFSETQ. CDR3 in DNA: TGCGCCAGCAGCTTCGCCACTAGCTCCTACGAGCAGTACTTC. Translation gives CASSFATSSYEQYF.

The rearrangement links TRBV27 to TRBJ1-2, with 8 positions matching TRBD1. CDR1 is MNHEY and CDR2 is SMNVEV in the germline V gene (reference sequence). Germline trimming cut 5 bases from V and 8 bases from J; bases unmatched to any gene: 10. The length of the CDR3 is 14 residues. Here the CDR3 DNA reads TGTGCCAGCAGTAACCGGACAGGGAGGGGCGGCTACACCTTC. Encoded protein: CASSNRTGRGGYTF.

J is TRBJ2-5 and V is TRBV5-4; perhaps TRBD2 as D (5 bases). This CDR3 contains 13 residues. Trimming removed 2 bases at V and 3 bases at J, with 8 bases between. CDR1 and CDR2 (germline): SGHNT, YYREEE (reference sequence). CDR3 sequence reads: CASSFEREETQYF. In nucleotides, the CDR3 is TGTGCCAGCAGCTTCGAGAGGGAAGAGACCCAGTACTTC.

Regarding this clone: The same CDR3 arises from other DNA sequences in this sample as well. The chain uses TRBV29-1 and TRBJ2-1; the D gene is possibly TRBD1 (7 bases). The V end was cut by 4 bases, the J end by 4 bases, with 14 bases between. The CDR3 spans 14 residues. The germline V gene encodes CDR1 SQVTM and CDR2 ANQGSEA. The CDR3 sequence is CSVAGDRTYNEQFF. The CDR3 nucleotides are TGCAGCGTTGCGGGGGACAGAACTTACAATGAGCAGTTCTTC.

J is TRBJ2-5 and V is TRBV19, with 7 bases matching TRBD2. Germline CDR1 LNHDA, CDR2 SQIVND (reference sequence). The CDR3 covers 13 residues. Trimming took 4 bases from V and 5 from J; bases not matched to a gene: 4. Here the CDR3 DNA reads TGTGCCAGTAGTACCCTTAGCGGGGAGACCCAGTACTTC. This codes for CASSTLSGETQYF.

This clone occurred once. This chain links TRBV25-1 with TRBJ1-5, with D unclear. Germline V gene sequence: CDR1 MGHDK, CDR2 SYGVNS. Trimming took off 3 bases at V and 4 bases at J, with 10 bases between the two ends. This CDR3 has 14 amino acids. DNA of the CDR3: TGTGCCAGCAGTGATGCAGGCCTAAATCAGCCCCAGCATTTT. Protein: CASSDAGLNQPQHF. The whole variable domain, remainder taken from reference TRBV25-1 and TRBJ1-5, is EADIYQTPRYLVIGTGKKITLECSQTMGHDKMYWYQQDPGMELHLIHYSYGVNSTEKGDLSSESTVSRIRTEHFPLTLESARPSHTSQYLCASSDAGLNQPQHFGDGTRLSIL.

A few counts support this clone. The genes are TRBV6-1 and TRBJ1-2; 11 bases are shared with TRBD1. Germline-derived CDR1 and CDR2 are MNHNS and SASEGT. V lost 0 bases, J lost 13 bases, and 7 bases stayed unmatched. This CDR3 has 14 amino acids. The chain's CDR3 is CASSEASGQGGSTF. Written as DNA, the CDR3 is TGTGCCAGCAGTGAAGCGTCGGGACAGGGGGGGTCCACCTTC.

The chain recombines TRBV9 with TRBJ1-1, with D tentatively TRBD1 (6 bases). V shed 3 bases and J shed 1 base, with 13 bases lying between them. In germline, CDR1 is SGDLS, CDR2 YYNGEE. This CDR3 spans 15 amino acids. The CDR3 DNA is TGTGCCAGCAGCGCCTCCGGGACATCGAACACTGAAGCTTTCTTT. Its translation: CASSASGTSNTEAFF. Full variable domain (missing parts from reference TRBV9 and TRBJ1-1): DSGVTQTPKHLITATGQRVTLRCSPRSGDLSVYWYQQSLDQGLQFLIQYYNGEERAKGNILERFSAQQFPDLHSELNLSSLELGDSALYFCASSASGTSNTEAFFGQGTRLTVV.

The rearrangement uses TRBV6-1 and TRBJ2-1; 11 nucleotides line up with TRBD2. This CDR3 has 17 amino acids. Trimming removed 4 bases from V and 1 base from J; junction bases left unmatched: 6. CDR1 MNHNS and CDR2 SASEGT come from the germline V gene. In nucleotides, the CDR3 is TGTGCCAGCAGTGGGGCTAGCGGGGGGTATTCCTACAATGAGCAGTTCTTC. Translated: CASSGASGGYSYNEQFF.

The rearrangement links TRBV13 to TRBJ2-4, with D maybe TRBD1 (5 bases). The CDR3 loop spans 14 amino acids. Germline lookup yields CDR1 PRHDT and CDR2 FYEKMQ (reference sequence). V lost 0 bases to trimming and J lost 3 bases, with 6 bases between them. The CDR3 sequence is CASSLGTDKNIQYF. CDR3 nucleotide sequence: TGTGCCAGCAGCTTAGGGACAGACAAAAACATTCAGTACTTC.

V and J are TRBV6-5 and TRBJ2-7; TRBD1 matches at 8 bases. CDR1 is MNHEY, CDR2 SVGAGI, per germline. The CDR3 has 13 amino acids. Germline trimming cut 6 bases from V and 3 bases from J; bases unmatched to any gene: 4. The CDR3 sequence is CASRPDRGYEQYF. The CDR3 DNA reads TGTGCCAGCAGACCCGACAGGGGCTACGAGCAGTACTTC.

This clone occurred once. The rearrangement joins TRBV5-6 to TRBJ1-1, with D maybe TRBD1 (5 bases). Trimming left V 4 bases short and J 8 bases short, with 18 bases between. CDR1 is SGHDT and CDR2 is YYEEEE in the germline V gene. CDR3 length: 14 residues. Written as DNA, the CDR3 is TGTGCCAGCAGCCGTCGGTGGGGCAGGCAGGAAGCTTTCTTT. This gives the protein CASSRRWGRQEAFF.

The rearrangement uses TRBV7-6 and TRBJ1-5, with a weak D call TRBD1 (5 bases). V was shortened by 1 base and J by 6 bases, with 10 bases between the two germline ends. CDR3 length: 14 residues. The germline CDR1 and CDR2 sequences are SGHVS and FNYEAQ. The CDR3 sequence: CASSLEWGGQPQHF. CDR3 sequence (DNA): TGTGCCAGCAGCTTAGAGTGGGGCGGTCAGCCCCAGCATTTT.

This clone appeared a few times. The DNA of the CDR3 is TGTGCCATCAGTGCAGCCGGGACAGCAAGCTCTGGAAACACCATATATTTT. This encodes CAISAAGTASSGNTIYF. J is TRBJ1-3 and V is TRBV10-3; 7 bases are a match to TRBD1. Trimming at V came to 4 bases and at J to 0 bases, leaving 9 bases not matched to a gene. The CDR3 is made up of 17 amino acids. The germline gives CDR1 ENHRY, CDR2 SYGVKD.

This clone showed up just a few times. The chain couples TRBV14 to TRBJ2-1; 7 positions match TRBD2. Trimming cost V 4 bases and J 0 bases; bases outside gene matches: 6. The CDR3 runs to 16 residues. Per germline, CDR1 SGHDN and CDR2 FVKESK. The CDR3: CASSPRGRTSYNEQFF. CDR3 coding DNA: TGTGCCAGCAGCCCGCGGGGGAGGACCTCCTACAATGAGCAGTTCTTC.